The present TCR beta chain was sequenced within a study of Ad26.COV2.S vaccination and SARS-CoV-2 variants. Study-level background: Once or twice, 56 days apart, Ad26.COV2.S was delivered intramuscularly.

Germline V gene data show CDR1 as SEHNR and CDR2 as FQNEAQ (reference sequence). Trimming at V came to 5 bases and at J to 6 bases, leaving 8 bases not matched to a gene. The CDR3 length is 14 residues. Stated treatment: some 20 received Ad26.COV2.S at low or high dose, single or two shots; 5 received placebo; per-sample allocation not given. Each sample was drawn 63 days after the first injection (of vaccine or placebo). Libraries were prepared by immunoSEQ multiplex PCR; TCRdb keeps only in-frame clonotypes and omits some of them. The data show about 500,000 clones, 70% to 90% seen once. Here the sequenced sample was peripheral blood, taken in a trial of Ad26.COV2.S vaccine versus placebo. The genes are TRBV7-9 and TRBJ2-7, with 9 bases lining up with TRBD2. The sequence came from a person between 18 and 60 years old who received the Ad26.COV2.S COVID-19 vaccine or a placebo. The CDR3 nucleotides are TGTGCCAGCAGCCCCGCAGGAGCGGGAGGCGAGCAGTACTTC. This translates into CASSPAGAGGEQYF.